What follows describes a single T cell receptor beta chain. These gene names are mouse names. The CDR3 end lies 1 residue beyond the end of the read and is filled in from the germline J gene. The assay was immunoSEQ multiplex PCR, and TCRdb's table has in-frame clones only and misses some. The sample gives 8,000 to 10,000 clones, over 30% of which show up once; approximately 5% is in the top ten. Sample time point: mouse harvest day 14 after allogeneic transplant. Mouse grafts combined 10^7 T-cell-depleted bone marrow cells with 10^6 splenic CD5+ T cells. This entry belongs to a study of tissue T cells after allogeneic stem cell transplantation. Trimming cost V 3 bases and J 0 bases, with 3 bases left between them. The CDR3 is 12 residues long. Germline V gene sequence: CDR1 SNHLY, CDR2 FYNGKV (reference sequence).

V gene TRBV3 combines with J gene TRBJ2-7, with no clear D. Sequencing was done on a sample of skin. This clonotype was sampled from a female BALB/c mouse given C57BL/6 T cells with graft-versus-host disease after an allogeneic hematopoietic cell transplant. This chain's CDR3 is CASSLASYEQYF. The DNA read from the CDR3 is TGTGCCAGCAGCTTGGCCTCCTATGAACAGTAC.